Included here is one T cell receptor beta chain sequence, with context. In the original processing: The assay estimated nucleated cells by amplifying reference gene primers. Using immunoSEQ multiplex PCR, the repertoire was profiled, and TCRdb retains in-frame clones only, with some absent. The V and J calls and clone size were taken over from that table, and D and trimming were inferred from the DNA. Of over 150,000 clones in the sample, 60% to 85% were seen once. This entry is derived from a study of blood T cell repertoires in COVID-19. Study-level information: The United States, Italy and Spain supplied acute and convalescent COVID-19 samples. T cells, B-cell-depleted T cells, or PBMCs provided the cDNA or gDNA that served as material.

Source material: peripheral blood. This TCR was recovered from a man aged 60 to 69 with acute or convalescent COVID-19.

The CDR3 coding sequence is TGCGCCAGCAGCCAAGAGCGGGTAGGGAATCAGCCCCAGCATTTT. Its translation: CASSQERVGNQPQHF. This chain uses TRBV4-3 with TRBJ1-5; no definite D call. The V gene lost 0 bases and the J gene lost 4 bases, with 10 bases spanning the gap. CDR3 length: 15 residues. Germline CDR1 LGHNA, CDR2 YSLEER.